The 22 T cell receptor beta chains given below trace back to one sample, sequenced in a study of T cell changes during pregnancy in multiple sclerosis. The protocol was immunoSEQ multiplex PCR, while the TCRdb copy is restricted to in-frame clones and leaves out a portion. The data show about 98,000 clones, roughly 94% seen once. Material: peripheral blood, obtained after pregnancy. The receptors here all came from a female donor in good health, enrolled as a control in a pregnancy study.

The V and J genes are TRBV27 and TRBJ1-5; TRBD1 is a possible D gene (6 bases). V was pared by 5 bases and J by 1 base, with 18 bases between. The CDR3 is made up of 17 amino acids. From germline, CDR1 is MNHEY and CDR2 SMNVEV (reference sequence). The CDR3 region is CASSPSLQGFSNQPQHF. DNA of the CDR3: TGTGCCAGCAGTCCGTCACTCCAGGGGTTCAGCAATCAGCCCCAGCATTTT.

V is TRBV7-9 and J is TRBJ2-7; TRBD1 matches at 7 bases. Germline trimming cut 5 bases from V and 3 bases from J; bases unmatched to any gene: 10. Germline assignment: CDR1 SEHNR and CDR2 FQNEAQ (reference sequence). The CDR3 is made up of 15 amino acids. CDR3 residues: CASSPDRALRYEQYF. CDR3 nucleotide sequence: TGTGCCAGCAGCCCAGACAGGGCCTTACGCTACGAGCAGTACTTC. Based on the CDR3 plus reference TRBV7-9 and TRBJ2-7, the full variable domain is DTGVSQNPRHKITKRGQNVTFRCDPISEHNRLYWYRQTLGQGPEFLTYFQNEAQLEKSRLLSDRFSAERPKGSFSTLEIQRTEQGDSAMYLCASSPDRALRYEQYFGPGTRLTVT.

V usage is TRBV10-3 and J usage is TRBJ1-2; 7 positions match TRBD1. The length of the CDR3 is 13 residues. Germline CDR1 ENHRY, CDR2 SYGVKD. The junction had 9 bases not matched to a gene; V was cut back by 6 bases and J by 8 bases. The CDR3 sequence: CAIRDDRVGGYTF. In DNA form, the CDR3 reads TGTGCCATCAGGGATGACAGGGTGGGGGGCTACACCTTC.

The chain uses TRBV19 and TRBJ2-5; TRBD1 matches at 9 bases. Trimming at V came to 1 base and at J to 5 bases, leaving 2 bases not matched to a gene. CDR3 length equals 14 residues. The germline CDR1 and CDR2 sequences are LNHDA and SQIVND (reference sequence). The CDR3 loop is CASSIVGQGETQYF. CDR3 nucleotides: TGTGCCAGTAGTATAGTGGGACAGGGTGAGACCCAGTACTTC. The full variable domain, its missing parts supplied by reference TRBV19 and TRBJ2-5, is DGGITQSPKYLFRKEGQNVTLSCEQNLNHDAMYWYRQDPGQGLRLIYYSQIVNDFQKGDIAEGYSVSREKKESFPLTVTSAQKNPTAFYLCASSIVGQGETQYFGPGTRLLVL.

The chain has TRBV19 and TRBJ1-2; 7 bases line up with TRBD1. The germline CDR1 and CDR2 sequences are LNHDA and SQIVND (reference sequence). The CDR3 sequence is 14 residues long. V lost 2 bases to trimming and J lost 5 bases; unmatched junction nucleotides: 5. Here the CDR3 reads CASSISGGSYGYTF. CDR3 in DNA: TGTGCCAGTAGTATATCAGGGGGAAGTTATGGCTACACCTTC.

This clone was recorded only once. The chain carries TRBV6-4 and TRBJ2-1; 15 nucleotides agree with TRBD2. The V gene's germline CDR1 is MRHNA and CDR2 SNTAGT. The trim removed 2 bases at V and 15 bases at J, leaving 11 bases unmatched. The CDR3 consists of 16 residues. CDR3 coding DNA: TGTGCCAGCAGTGACCCTGGACTAGCGGGAGGGCCACGGTTGTTCTTC. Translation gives CASSDPGLAGGPRLFF.

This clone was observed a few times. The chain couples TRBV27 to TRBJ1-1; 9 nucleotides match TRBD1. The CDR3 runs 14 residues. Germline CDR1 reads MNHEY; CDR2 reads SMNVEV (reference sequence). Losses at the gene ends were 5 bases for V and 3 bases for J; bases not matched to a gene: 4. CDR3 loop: CASSHRGRYTEAFF. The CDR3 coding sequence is TGTGCCAGCAGTCACAGGGGGCGATACACTGAAGCTTTCTTT.

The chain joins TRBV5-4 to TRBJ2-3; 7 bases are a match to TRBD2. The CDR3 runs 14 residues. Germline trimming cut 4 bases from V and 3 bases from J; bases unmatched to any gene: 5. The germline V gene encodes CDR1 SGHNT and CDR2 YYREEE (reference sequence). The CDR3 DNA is TGTGCCAGCAGCGGGGGGGACTCAACAGATACGCAGTATTTT. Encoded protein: CASSGGDSTDTQYF. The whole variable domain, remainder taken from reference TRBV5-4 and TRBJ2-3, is ETGVTQSPTHLIKTRGQQVTLRCSSQSGHNTVSWYQQALGQGPQFIFQYYREEENGRGNFPPRFSGLQFPNYSSELNVNALELDDSALYLCASSGGDSTDTQYFGPGTRLTVL.

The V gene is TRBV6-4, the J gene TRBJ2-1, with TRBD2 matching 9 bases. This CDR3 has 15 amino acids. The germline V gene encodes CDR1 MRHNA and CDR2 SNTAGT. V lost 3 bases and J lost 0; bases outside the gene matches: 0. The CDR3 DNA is TGTGCCAGCAGTGAGCGGGGGGGCTCCTACAATGAGCAGTTCTTC. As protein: CASSERGGSYNEQFF.

CDR3 sequence reads: CASSQDSAYYTNTEAFF. The CDR3 coding sequence is TGTGCCAGCAGCCAAGACTCGGCTTACTATACTAACACTGAAGCTTTCTTT. The chain links TRBV14 to TRBJ1-1, with D uncertain. The CDR3 covers 17 residues. V lost 0 bases to trimming and J lost 2 bases, with 16 bases between them. The germline V gene encodes CDR1 SGHDN and CDR2 FVKESK.

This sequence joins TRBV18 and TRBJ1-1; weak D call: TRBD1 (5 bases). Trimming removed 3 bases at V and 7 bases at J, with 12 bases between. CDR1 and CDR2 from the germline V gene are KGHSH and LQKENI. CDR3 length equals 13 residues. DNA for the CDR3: TGTGCCAGCTCACCCGGCGAGGGACTTGAAGCTTTCTTT. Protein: CASSPGEGLEAFF.

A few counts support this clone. Here the CDR3 DNA reads TGTGCCAGTAGTTGGCAGGAGAACACTGAAGCTTTCTTT. Protein sequence: CASSWQENTEAFF. The chain links TRBV19 to TRBJ1-1, with D uncertain. Germline CDR1 reads LNHDA; CDR2 reads SQIVND (reference sequence). The V end was cut by 5 bases, the J end by 1 base, with 8 bases between. The CDR3 extends over 13 amino acids.

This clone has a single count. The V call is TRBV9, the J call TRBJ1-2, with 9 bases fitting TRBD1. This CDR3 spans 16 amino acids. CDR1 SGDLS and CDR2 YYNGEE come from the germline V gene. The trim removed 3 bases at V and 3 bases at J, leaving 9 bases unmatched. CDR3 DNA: TGTGCCAGCAGCGCGAGGGGACGGGACAGGGACTATGGCTACACCTTC. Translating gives CASSARGRDRDYGYTF.

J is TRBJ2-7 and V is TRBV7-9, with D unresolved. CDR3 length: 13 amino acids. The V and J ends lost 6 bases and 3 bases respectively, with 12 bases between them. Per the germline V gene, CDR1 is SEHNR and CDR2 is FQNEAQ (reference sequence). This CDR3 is CASRSSRNYEQYF. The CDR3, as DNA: TGTGCCAGCAGGAGTTCCAGGAACTACGAGCAGTACTTC. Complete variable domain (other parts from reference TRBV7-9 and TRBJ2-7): DTGVSQNPRHKITKRGQNVTFRCDPISEHNRLYWYRQTLGQGPEFLTYFQNEAQLEKSRLLSDRFSAERPKGSFSTLEIQRTEQGDSAMYLCASRSSRNYEQYFGPGTRLTVT.

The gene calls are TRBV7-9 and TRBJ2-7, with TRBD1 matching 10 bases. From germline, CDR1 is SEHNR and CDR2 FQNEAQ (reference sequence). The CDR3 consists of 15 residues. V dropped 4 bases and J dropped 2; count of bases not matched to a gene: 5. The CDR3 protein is CASSYLDRGTYEQYF. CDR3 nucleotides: TGTGCCAGCAGCTACTTGGACAGGGGGACCTACGAGCAGTACTTC.

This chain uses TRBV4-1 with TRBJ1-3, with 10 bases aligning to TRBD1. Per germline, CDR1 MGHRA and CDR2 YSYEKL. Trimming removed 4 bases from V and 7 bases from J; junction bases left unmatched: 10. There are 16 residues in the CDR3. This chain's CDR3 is CASSLSGDRGQNTIYF. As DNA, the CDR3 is TGCGCCAGCAGCCTCTCCGGCGACAGGGGGCAGAACACCATATATTTT.

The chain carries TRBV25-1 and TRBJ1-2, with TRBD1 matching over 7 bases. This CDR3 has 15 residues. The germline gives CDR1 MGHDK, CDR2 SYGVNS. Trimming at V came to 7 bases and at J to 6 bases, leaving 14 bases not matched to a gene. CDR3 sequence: CASTPTLSDRHGYTF. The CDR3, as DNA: TGTGCCAGCACCCCTACATTATCGGACAGGCATGGCTACACCTTC.

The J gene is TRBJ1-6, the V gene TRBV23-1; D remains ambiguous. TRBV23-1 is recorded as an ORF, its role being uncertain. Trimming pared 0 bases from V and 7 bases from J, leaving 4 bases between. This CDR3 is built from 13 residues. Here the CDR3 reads CASSQSTNSPLHF. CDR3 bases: TGCGCCAGCAGTCAATCGACAAATTCACCCCTCCACTTT.

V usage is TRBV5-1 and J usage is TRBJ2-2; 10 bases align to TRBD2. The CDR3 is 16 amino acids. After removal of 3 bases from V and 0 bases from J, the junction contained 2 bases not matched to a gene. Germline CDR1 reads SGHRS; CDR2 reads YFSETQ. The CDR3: CASSSAGGANTGELFF. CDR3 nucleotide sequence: TGCGCCAGCAGCTCAGCGGGAGGGGCGAACACCGGGGAGCTGTTTTTT.

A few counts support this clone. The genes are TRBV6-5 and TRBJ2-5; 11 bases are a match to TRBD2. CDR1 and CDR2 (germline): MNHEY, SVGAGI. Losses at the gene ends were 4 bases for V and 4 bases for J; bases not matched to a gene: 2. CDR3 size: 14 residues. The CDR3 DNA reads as TGTGCCAGCAGTTCACTAGCGGGGGCAGAGACCCAGTACTTC. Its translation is CASSSLAGAETQYF.

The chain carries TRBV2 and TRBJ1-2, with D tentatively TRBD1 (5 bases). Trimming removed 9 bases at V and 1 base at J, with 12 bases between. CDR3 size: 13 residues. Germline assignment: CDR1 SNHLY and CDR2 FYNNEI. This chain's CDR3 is CASKRQSNYGYTF. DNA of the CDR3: TGTGCCAGTAAGAGACAGAGTAACTATGGCTACACCTTC.

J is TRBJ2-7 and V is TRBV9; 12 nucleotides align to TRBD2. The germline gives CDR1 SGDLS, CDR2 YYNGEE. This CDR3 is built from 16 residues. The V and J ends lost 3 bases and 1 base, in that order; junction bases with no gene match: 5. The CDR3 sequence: CASSAPGTSGSYEQYF. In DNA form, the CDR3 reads TGTGCCAGCAGCGCCCCCGGGACTAGCGGGTCCTACGAGCAGTACTTC.